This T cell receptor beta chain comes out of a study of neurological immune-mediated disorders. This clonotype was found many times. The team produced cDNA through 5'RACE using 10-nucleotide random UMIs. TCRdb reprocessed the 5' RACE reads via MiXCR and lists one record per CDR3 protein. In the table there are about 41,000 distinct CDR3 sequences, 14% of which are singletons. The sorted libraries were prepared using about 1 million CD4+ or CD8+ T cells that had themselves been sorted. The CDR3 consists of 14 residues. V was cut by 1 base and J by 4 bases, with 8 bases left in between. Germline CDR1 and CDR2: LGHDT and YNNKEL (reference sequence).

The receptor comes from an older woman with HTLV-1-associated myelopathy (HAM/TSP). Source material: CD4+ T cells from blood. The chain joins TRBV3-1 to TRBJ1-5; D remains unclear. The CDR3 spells CASSQVGGNQPQHF. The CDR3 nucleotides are TGTGCCAGCAGCCAAGTGGGAGGGAATCAGCCCCAGCATTTT.